This TCR beta chain was observed in a study of T cell responses to AZD1222 COVID-19 vaccine. The CDR3 runs 14 residues. With 4 bases removed from V and 6 bases from J, the gap between germline ends came to 13 bases. Germline lookup yields CDR1 SGDLS and CDR2 YYNGEE. Sequencing used immunoSEQ multiplex PCR; TCRdb keeps in-frame clones, though not all of them. The table shows 130,000 to 150,000 clones, with around 94% occurring only once. This chain uses TRBV9 with TRBJ1-4; possibly TRBD1 for D (5 bases). The sequencing here drew on peripheral blood, taken after recovery from COVID-19. The clonotype originates from an adult who had recovered from COVID-19. This CDR3 reads CASSRTDRHEKLFF. CDR3 DNA: TGTGCCAGCAGCCGCACAGACAGACATGAAAAACTGTTTTTT.